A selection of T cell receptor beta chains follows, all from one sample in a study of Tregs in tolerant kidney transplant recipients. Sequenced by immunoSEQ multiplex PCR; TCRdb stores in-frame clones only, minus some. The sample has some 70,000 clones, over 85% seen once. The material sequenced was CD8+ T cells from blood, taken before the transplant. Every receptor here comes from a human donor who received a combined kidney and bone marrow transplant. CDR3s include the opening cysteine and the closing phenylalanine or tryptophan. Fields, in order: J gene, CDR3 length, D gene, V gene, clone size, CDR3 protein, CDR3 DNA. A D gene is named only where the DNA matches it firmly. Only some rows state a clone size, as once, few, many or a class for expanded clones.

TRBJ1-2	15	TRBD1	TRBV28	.	CASRIRQGTNYGYTF	TGTGCCAGCAGGATAAGACAGGGAACTAACTATGGCTACACCTTC
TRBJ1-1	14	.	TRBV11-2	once	CASSLDLGDLRAFF	TGTGCCAGCAGCTTAGATCTAGGGGATCTCAGAGCTTTCTTT
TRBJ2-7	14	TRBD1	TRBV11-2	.	CASSFGTGAYEQYF	TGTGCCAGCAGCTTCGGGACAGGGGCCTACGAGCAGTACTTC
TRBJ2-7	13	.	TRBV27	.	CASSVSPSSEQYF	TGTGCCAGCAGTGTCTCACCGTCGAGCGAGCAGTACTTC
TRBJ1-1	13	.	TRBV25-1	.	CASSERGRPEAFF	TGTGCCAGCAGTGAACGGGGGAGACCTGAAGCTTTCTTT
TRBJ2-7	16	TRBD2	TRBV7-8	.	CASSLELGAGIYEQYF	TGTGCCAGCAGCTTAGAATTAGGAGCGGGGATCTACGAGCAGTACTTC
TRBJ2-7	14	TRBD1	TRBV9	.	CASSAGTVGYEQYF	TGTGCCAGCAGCGCCGGGACAGTTGGCTACGAGCAGTACTTC
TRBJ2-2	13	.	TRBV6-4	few	CASSDEESGELFF	TGTGCCAGCAGTGACGAGGAGTCCGGGGAGCTGTTTTTT
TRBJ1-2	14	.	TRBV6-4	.	CASSAMPGDYGYTF	TGTGCCAGCAGTGCGATGCCAGGGGACTATGGCTACACCTTC
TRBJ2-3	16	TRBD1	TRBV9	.	CASSAPGQGRSDTQYF	TGTGCCAGCAGCGCCCCGGGACAGGGTCGGTCAGATACGCAGTATTTT
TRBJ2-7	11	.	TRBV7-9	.	CASSLSEGQYF	TGTGCCAGCAGCTTATCGGAGGGGCAGTACTTC
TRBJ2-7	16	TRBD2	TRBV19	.	CASSITGTSGSYEQYF	TGTGCCAGTAGTATTACAGGGACTAGCGGCTCCTACGAGCAGTACTTC
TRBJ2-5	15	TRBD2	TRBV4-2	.	CASSVQRGDQETQYF	TGTGCCAGCAGCGTACAGCGGGGGGACCAAGAGACCCAGTACTTC
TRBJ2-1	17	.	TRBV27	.	CASSWVRGPGSYNEQFF	TGTGCCAGCAGTTGGGTGAGAGGGCCGGGCTCCTACAATGAGCAGTTCTTC
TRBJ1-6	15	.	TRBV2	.	CASSESQGYNSPLHF	TGTGCCAGCAGTGAGTCCCAGGGATATAATTCACCCCTCCACTTT
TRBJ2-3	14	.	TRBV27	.	CASSTPLRTDTQYF	TGTGCCAGCAGTACACCGCTGCGCACAGATACGCAGTATTTT
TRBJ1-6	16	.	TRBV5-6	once	CASSETGTAYNSPLHF	TGTGCCAGCAGCGAAACAGGGACGGCCTATAATTCCCCCCTCCACTTT
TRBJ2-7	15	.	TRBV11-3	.	CASSLSRTGTYEQYF	TGTGCCAGCAGCCTTAGCCGAACAGGCACCTACGAGCAGTACTTC
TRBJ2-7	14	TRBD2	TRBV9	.	CASSVASGTGEQYF	TGTGCCAGCAGCGTAGCTAGCGGGACCGGGGAGCAGTACTTC